A selection of T cell receptor beta chains follows, all from one sample in a study of OX40 agonist ivuxolimab in advanced cancers. Sequenced by immunoSEQ multiplex PCR; TCRdb stores in-frame clones only, minus some. In the table there are more than 45,000 clones, almost 85% of which are singletons. The specimen comprised CD4+ or CD8+ T cells sorted from blood, sampled in a trial of the OX40 agonist ivuxolimab. All receptors come from an adult with an advanced solid tumor such as melanoma, head and neck, liver or kidney cancer. Each CDR3 is given with its conserved first and last residue. Each record gives: D gene, clone size, V gene, J gene, CDR3 protein, CDR3 DNA. D genes are given only for firm matches. The size entry is marked missing in some rows and otherwise reads once, few, many or a size class.

>.|.|TRBV5-6|TRBJ2-1
CASSLVSEQFF
TGTGCCAGCAGCTTGGTAAGTGAGCAGTTCTTC
>.|few|TRBV2|TRBJ2-5
CASREDGGKETQYF
TGTGCCAGCAGGGAGGACGGTGGGAAAGAGACCCAGTACTTC
>.|.|TRBV6-1|TRBJ2-1
CASSGDRERAYNEQFF
TGTGCCAGCAGTGGAGACAGAGAGAGGGCCTACAATGAGCAGTTCTTC
>.|many|TRBV5-1|TRBJ2-3
CASSTQPGTDTQYF
TGCGCCAGCAGCACACAACCAGGCACAGATACGCAGTATTTT
>.|once|TRBV11-3|TRBJ1-1
CASTPGRGNTEAFF
TGTGCCAGCACCCCTGGCAGGGGGAACACTGAAGCTTTCTTT
>.|once|TRBV21-1|TRBJ1-5
CASSKGADNQPQHF
TGTGCCAGCAGCAAAGGGGCAGACAATCAGCCCCAGCATTTT
>.|.|TRBV7-6|TRBJ2-3
CASSAGLFTDTQYF
TGTGCCAGCAGCGCGGGACTTTTCACAGATACGCAGTATTTT
>.|.|TRBV6-6|TRBJ2-7
CASRDFTGSYEQYF
TGTGCCAGCAGGGACTTCACTGGTTCCTACGAGCAGTACTTC
>.|.|TRBV11-2|TRBJ2-5
CASSLDAETQYF
TGTGCCAGCAGCTTAGATGCAGAGACCCAGTACTTC
>TRBD2|.|TRBV14|TRBJ2-7
CASSLSGREPYEQYF
TGTGCCAGCAGCCTTAGCGGGAGGGAGCCCTACGAGCAGTACTTC
>.|once|TRBV15|TRBJ2-5
CATSRGFQETQYF
TGTGCCACCAGCAGGGGATTCCAAGAGACCCAGTACTTC
>TRBD1|.|TRBV10-3|TRBJ2-3
CAIKPGQNTDTQYF
TGTGCCATCAAACCGGGACAGAACACAGATACGCAGTATTTT
>TRBD2|once|TRBV6-6|TRBJ2-1
CASTSGRAISYNEQFF
TGTGCCAGCACTAGCGGGAGGGCCATCTCCTACAATGAGCAGTTCTTC
>.|.|TRBV10-2|TRBJ2-6
CASSDGRINSGANVLTF
TGCGCCAGCAGTGATGGCAGGATAAACTCTGGGGCCAACGTCCTGACTTTC
>.|.|TRBV6-1|TRBJ2-2
CASSVFRGTGELFF
TGTGCCAGCAGTGTTTTCAGGGGAACCGGGGAGCTGTTTTTT
>.|few|TRBV28|TRBJ2-3
CASRTRVPVTDTQYF
TGTGCCAGCAGGACCAGGGTTCCAGTCACAGATACGCAGTATTTT
>.|.|TRBV14|TRBJ2-3
CASSRDISTDTQYF
TGTGCCAGCAGCCGCGACATCAGCACAGATACGCAGTATTTT
>.|.|TRBV29-1|TRBJ1-2
CSVTDTWGGGYTF
TGCAGCGTTACAGACACCTGGGGGGGCGGCTACACCTTC
>TRBD1|.|TRBV5-1|TRBJ2-7
CASSLAHRGLYEQYF
TGCGCCAGCAGCTTGGCGCACAGGGGGCTTTACGAGCAGTACTTC
>.|few|TRBV10-3|TRBJ2-4
CAISEPASKNIQYF
TGTGCCATCAGTGAGCCCGCTAGCAAAAACATTCAGTACTTC
>.|.|TRBV14|TRBJ2-2
CASSETGLGGELFF
TGTGCCAGCAGCGAAACAGGGTTAGGCGGGGAGCTGTTTTTT
>TRBD1|.|TRBV18|TRBJ2-7
CASSLQTGLGYEQYF
TGTGCCAGCTCACTACAGACAGGGTTGGGCTACGAGCAGTACTTC
>.|.|TRBV5-4|TRBJ2-3
CASRRLVGDTQYF
TGTGCCAGCAGAAGACTAGTGGGAGATACGCAGTATTTT
>TRBD1|.|TRBV6-5|TRBJ2-7
CASSYSAGGDYEQYF
TGTGCCAGCAGTTACTCAGCAGGGGGCGACTACGAGCAGTACTTC
>TRBD1|.|TRBV6-9|TRBJ2-7
CASSPDRGTYEQYF
TGTGCCAGCAGTCCGGACAGGGGAACATACGAGCAGTACTTC
>TRBD1|.|TRBV30|TRBJ2-5
CAWQTGAVGTQYF
TGTGCCTGGCAAACAGGGGCGGTTGGGACCCAGTACTTC
>TRBD2|.|TRBV6-6|TRBJ2-1
CASRVTSGSYNEQFF
TGTGCCAGCAGAGTCACTAGCGGCTCCTACAATGAGCAGTTCTTC
>TRBD1|once|TRBV7-8|TRBJ2-2
CASRDRALDTGELFF
TGTGCCAGCAGAGACAGGGCTCTCGACACCGGGGAGCTGTTTTTT
>TRBD1|.|TRBV5-1|TRBJ1-1
CASSPSATGTGPTNTEAFF
TGCGCCAGCAGCCCATCCGCGACCGGGACAGGGCCCACTAACACTGAAGCTTTCTTT
>TRBD2|.|TRBV18|TRBJ2-2
CASPGLGESAGELFF
TGTGCCAGCCCGGGACTAGGGGAGTCGGCCGGGGAGCTGTTTTTT
>.|.|TRBV11-2|TRBJ2-1
CASSPNWPGSHEQFF
TGTGCCAGCAGTCCTAACTGGCCCGGGTCCCATGAGCAGTTCTTC
>TRBD1|once|TRBV19|TRBJ2-3
CASSTGQGKSPDTQYF
TGTGCCAGTAGTACCGGACAGGGGAAGTCCCCAGATACGCAGTATTTT
>.|.|TRBV11-3|TRBJ1-3
CASSLEGTSQGSGNTIYF
TGTGCCAGCAGCTTAGAGGGGACAAGCCAAGGCTCTGGAAACACCATATATTTT
>.|.|TRBV21-1|TRBJ2-3
CASSKSQRERLLTTDTQYF
TGTGCCAGCAGCAAATCCCAGCGGGAGAGACTATTAACCACAGATACGCAGTATTTT
>TRBD1|.|TRBV27|TRBJ2-2
CASSRQGVNTGELFF
TGTGCCAGCAGTCGACAGGGTGTCAACACCGGGGAGCTGTTTTTT
>TRBD1|.|TRBV11-3|TRBJ2-7
CASSPGGYEQYF
TGTGCCAGCAGTCCAGGGGGCTACGAGCAGTACTTC
>.|.|TRBV10-3|TRBJ1-2
CAISESWGGGYTF
TGTGCCATCAGTGAGTCGTGGGGAGGAGGCTACACCTTC
>TRBD2|.|TRBV10-1|TRBJ2-1
CASSEDGRALVFNEQFF
TGCGCCAGCAGTGAAGACGGGAGGGCCCTCGTGTTCAATGAGCAGTTCTTC
>.|.|TRBV7-8|TRBJ2-1
CASSPGETGLGQSQFF
TGTGCCAGCAGCCCAGGAGAGACAGGATTGGGCCAATCGCAGTTCTTC
>.|once|TRBV7-2|TRBJ1-2
CASSLGFSGSNYGYTF
TGTGCCAGCAGCTTAGGGTTCTCGGGATCTAACTATGGCTACACCTTC
>.|.|TRBV27|TRBJ1-2
CASSLSIAAYGYTF
TGTGCCAGCAGTTTATCGATAGCAGCGTATGGCTACACCTTC
>.|.|TRBV7-6|TRBJ1-3
CASSLRRGSGNTIYF
TGTGCCAGCAGCTTAAGGAGGGGCTCTGGAAACACCATATATTTT
>TRBD1|.|TRBV28|TRBJ2-5
CASSLTGVQETQYF
TGTGCCAGCAGTTTGACAGGGGTCCAAGAGACCCAGTACTTC
>.|few|TRBV5-1|TRBJ1-2
CASSTGLVYGYTF
TGCGCCAGCAGCACGGGTCTTGTCTATGGCTACACCTTC
>.|.|TRBV7-9|TRBJ2-5
CASSSGLRAGKETQYF
TGTGCCAGCAGCTCAGGGCTCCGGGCTGGAAAAGAGACCCAGTACTTC
>.|few|TRBV6-4|TRBJ2-5
CASSERGGAETQYF
TGTGCCAGCAGTGAGAGGGGAGGCGCCGAGACCCAGTACTTC